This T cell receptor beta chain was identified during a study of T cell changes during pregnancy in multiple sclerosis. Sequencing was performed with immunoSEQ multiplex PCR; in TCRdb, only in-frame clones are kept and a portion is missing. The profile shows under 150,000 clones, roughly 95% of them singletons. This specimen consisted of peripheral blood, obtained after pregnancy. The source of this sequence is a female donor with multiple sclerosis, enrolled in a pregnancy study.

This chain's CDR3 is CASSIVGELFF. CDR3 in DNA: TGTGCCAGTAGTATCGTCGGGGAGCTGTTTTTT. The chain couples TRBV19 to TRBJ2-2; D is undetermined. The germline V gene encodes CDR1 LNHDA and CDR2 SQIVND (reference sequence). The CDR3 runs to 11 residues. Trimming removed 3 bases at V and 7 bases at J, with 3 bases between.